The clone carrying this T cell receptor beta chain was counted many times. The antigen is not known. The entry originates in a study of molecular identifiers for immune sequencing clone quantification. Study overall: For replicates, RNA isolated from about 20,000 or 100,000 naive CD8 cells was divided into five portions, of which four were sequenced.

Whole-study findings and limits: Among about 1 million naive cells, as was reported, spiked Jurkat TCR RNA from one cell was detectable.

Each CDR3 protein gets one entry after TCRdb re-called the PCR reads with MiXCR. The table shows approximately 500,000 distinct CDR3 sequences, with about a fifth occurring only once. Input for naive CD8 libraries was 20,000 to 1,000,000 sorted cells; the RNA fraction used was 10%, 30% or 50%. Sorting isolated naive CD8 T cells as CD8+CD4-CCR7+CD45RA+ events. The V and J ends lost 0 bases and 1 base respectively, with 10 bases between them. CDR1 and CDR2 from the germline V gene are SGHNT and YYREEE (reference sequence). The CDR3 has 15 amino acids. The J gene is TRBJ2-5, the V gene TRBV5-4; D call uncertain. This clonotype originated in a human donor in good health. Some libraries in this study had Jurkat cell RNA spiked in. Sequenced material: naive CD8+ T cells from blood, with Jurkat cell RNA spiked in. Subset given: FACS-sorted CD8+CD4-CCR7+CD45RA+ naive T cells. Here the CDR3 DNA reads TGTGCCAGCAGCTTGGCGTTCGAGCCCCAAGAGACCCAGTACTTC. Encoded protein: CASSLAFEPQETQYF.